This TCR beta chain was sequenced during a study of early T cells in non-severe SARS-CoV-2 infection (dated by TCRdb to the early 2020s). About the full investigation: Because TCR sequencing was done on bulk RNA from unsorted whole blood, the alpha and beta chains could not be paired.

The library was obtained by 5' RACE. TCRdb lists the instrument as NextSeq 500. Unique molecular identifiers were attached to individual cDNA molecules in the TCR library protocol so that sequencing error and PCR bias could be corrected. TCR alpha and beta chains were both sequenced, and the abundances of alpha and beta sequences in each sample were closely correlated with each other. The paper's data handling went like this. Decombinator V4 was used to annotate the V gene, J gene and CDR3 of the TCR sequences. Expanded TCRs were defined as changing significantly between any two time points under a Poisson model with p below 0.0001. Abundances of TCRs were expressed as counts per million after normalisation to the total number of TCRs sequenced in each sample. TRAV1-2 paired with TRAJ12, TRAJ20 or TRAJ33 defined MAIT TCRs, while TRAV10 paired with TRAJ18 defined iNKT TCRs. A search of VDJdb, accessed on 1 November 2021, was run for TCRs annotated to CMV, EBV and SARS-CoV-2, with TCRs annotated for multiple antigens excluded. TCRdb applied fastp at Q25 and MiXCR to the public reads, then kept only in-frame beta chains. Here each entry gathers all rows of one CDR3 protein and keeps the most common genes and DNA. The V and J calls shown here were made by TCRdb, not taken from the authors' results. The sample yields just over 95,000 distinct CDR3 sequences; 11% were counted once. The top ten constitute roughly 5% of the sample.

The study was a case-control design nested within a healthcare worker cohort in London, UK, with weekly nasopharyngeal swab PCR tests and blood sampling. Between 23 and 31 March 2020, the week of the UK lockdown, healthcare workers were enrolled and then followed up weekly for as long as 16 weeks. A remark on this clonotype: This receptor's antigen is unknown. The record has no base qualities; no much larger clone is one base away.

V loses 3 bases, J loses 1 base, and the germline ends lie 10 bases apart. The CDR3 runs 15 residues from the cysteine to the phenylalanine. Only CDR3 DNA remains: 45 bases, in frame from the first base. The germline V gene encodes CDR1 SNHLY and CDR2 FYNNEI. General conclusions and limits of the study: Matching against VDJdb was skewed toward anti-spike CD8 responses, likely underestimated virus-specific expansions, and missed private and CD4 specificities.

The specimen sequenced was whole blood. The clonotype originates from an adult who was a healthcare worker with PCR-confirmed SARS-CoV-2 infection or an uninfected control (not recorded which). This chain joins TRBV2 to TRBJ2-4; the D gene is not confidently resolved. The CDR3 reads CASSEIGTAKNIQYF. At the DNA level, the sequence is TGTGCCAGCAGTGAGATAGGAACTGCCAAAAACATTCAGTACTTC. Joined to the reference TRBV2 and TRBJ2-4 proteins, this CDR3 gives the full variable domain: EPEVTQTPSHQVTQMGQEVILRCVPISNHLYFYWYRQILGQKVEFLVSFYNNEISEKSEIFDDQFSVERPDGSNFTLKIRSTKLEDSAMYFCASSEIGTAKNIQYFGAGTRLSVL.